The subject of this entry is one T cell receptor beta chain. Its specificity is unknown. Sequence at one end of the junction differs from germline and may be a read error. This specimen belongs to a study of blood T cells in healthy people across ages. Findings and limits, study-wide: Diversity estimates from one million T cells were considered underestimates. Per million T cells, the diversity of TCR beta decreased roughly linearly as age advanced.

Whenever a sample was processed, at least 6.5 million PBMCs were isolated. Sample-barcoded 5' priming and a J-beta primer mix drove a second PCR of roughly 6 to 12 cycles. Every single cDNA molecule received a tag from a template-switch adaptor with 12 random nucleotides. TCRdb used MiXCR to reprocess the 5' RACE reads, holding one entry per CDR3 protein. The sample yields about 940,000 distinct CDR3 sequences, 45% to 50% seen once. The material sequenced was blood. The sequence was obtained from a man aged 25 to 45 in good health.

The CDR3 nucleotides are TGTGCCAGCAGCCAGGGCGGTAATTCACCCCCCCACTTT. Its protein is CASSQGGNSPPHF. The chain uses TRBV3-1 and TRBJ1-6; unclear D gene. Germline V gene lookup returns CDR1 LGHDT and CDR2 YNNKEL (reference sequence). This CDR3 spans 13 amino acids.